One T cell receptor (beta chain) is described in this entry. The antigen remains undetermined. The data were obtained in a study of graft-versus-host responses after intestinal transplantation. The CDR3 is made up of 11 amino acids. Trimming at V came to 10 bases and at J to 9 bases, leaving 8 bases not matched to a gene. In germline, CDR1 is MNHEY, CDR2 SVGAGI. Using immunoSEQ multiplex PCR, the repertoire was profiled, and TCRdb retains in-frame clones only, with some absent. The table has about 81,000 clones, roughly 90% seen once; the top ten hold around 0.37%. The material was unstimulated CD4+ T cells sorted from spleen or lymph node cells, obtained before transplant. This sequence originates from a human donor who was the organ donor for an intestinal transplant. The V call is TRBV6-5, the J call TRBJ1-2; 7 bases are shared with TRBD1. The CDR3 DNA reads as TGTGCCACCGGGACAGTCGTACGCTACACCTTC. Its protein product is CATGTVVRYTF.